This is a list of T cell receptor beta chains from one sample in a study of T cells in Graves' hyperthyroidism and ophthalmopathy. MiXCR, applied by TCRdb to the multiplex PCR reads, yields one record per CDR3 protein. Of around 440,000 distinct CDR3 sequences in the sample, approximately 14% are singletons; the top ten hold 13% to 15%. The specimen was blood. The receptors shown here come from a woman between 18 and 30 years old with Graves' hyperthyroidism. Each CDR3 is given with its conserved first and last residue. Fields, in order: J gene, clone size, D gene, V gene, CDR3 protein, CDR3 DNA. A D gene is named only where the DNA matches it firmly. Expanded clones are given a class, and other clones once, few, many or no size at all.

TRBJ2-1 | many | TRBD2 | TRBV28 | CASSLWASGNNEQFF | TGTGCCAGCAGTTTATGGGCTAGCGGGAACAATGAGCAGTTCTTC
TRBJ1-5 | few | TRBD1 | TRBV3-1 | CASSQAGTGGNQPQHF | TGTGCCAGCAGCCAGGCCGGGACAGGGGGCAATCAGCCCCAGCATTTT
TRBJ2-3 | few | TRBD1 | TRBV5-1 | CASSFPGQGRDTQYF | TGCGCCAGCAGCTTTCCGGGACAGGGTCGGGATACGCAGTATTTT
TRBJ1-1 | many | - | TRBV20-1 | CSARSEAEAFF | TGCAGTGCTAGGAGCGAGGCTGAAGCTTTCTTT
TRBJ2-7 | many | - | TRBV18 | CASSPRVNGDAYEQYF | TGTGCCAGCTCACCACGGGTGAACGGTGACGCCTACGAGCAGTACTTC
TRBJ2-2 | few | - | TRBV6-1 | CASSTQDAGELFF | TGTGCCAGCAGTACACAGGACGCCGGGGAGCTGTTTTTT
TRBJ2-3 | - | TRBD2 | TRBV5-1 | CASSLVPSGRGGTDTQYF | TGCGCCAGCAGCTTGGTCCCCAGCGGGAGGGGCGGCACAGATACGCAGTATTTT
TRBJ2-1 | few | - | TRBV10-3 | CAISEGANEQFF | TGTGCCATCAGTGAAGGGGCCAATGAGCAGTTCTTC
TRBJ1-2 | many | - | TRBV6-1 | CASRPSTRGHGYTF | TGTGCCAGCAGACCATCGACCAGGGGCCATGGCTACACCTTC
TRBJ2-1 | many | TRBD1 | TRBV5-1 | CASSLAGQGYNEQFF | TGCGCCAGCAGCTTGGCGGGACAGGGGTACAATGAGCAGTTCTTC
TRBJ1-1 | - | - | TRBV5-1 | CASSPPGADTEAFF | TGCGCCAGCAGCCCGCCGGGGGCTGACACTGAAGCTTTCTTT
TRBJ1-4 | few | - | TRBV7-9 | CASSPDRWGTTNEKLFF | TGTGCCAGCAGCCCCGACCGCTGGGGCACAACTAATGAAAAACTGTTTTTT
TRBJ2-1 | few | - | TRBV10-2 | CASSGRRSNEQFF | TGCGCCAGCAGTGGGAGGAGGTCGAATGAGCAGTTCTTC
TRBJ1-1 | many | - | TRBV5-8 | CASSLEITGNTEAFF | TGTGCCAGCAGCTTGGAGATAACAGGGAACACTGAAGCTTTCTTT
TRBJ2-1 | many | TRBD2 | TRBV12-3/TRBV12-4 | CASSLGLAGGRWNEQFF | TGTGCCAGCAGCCTCGGACTAGCGGGGGGAAGATGGAATGAGCAGTTCTTC
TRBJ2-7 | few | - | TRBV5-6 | CASSLAGTNFYEQYF | TGTGCCAGCAGCTTGGCCGGGACAAATTTCTACGAGCAGTACTTC
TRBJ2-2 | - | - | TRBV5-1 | CASSPRTQNTGELFF | TGCGCCAGCAGCCCCCGGACACAGAACACCGGGGAGCTGTTTTTT
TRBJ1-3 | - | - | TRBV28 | CASSPTGTKDSGNTIYF | TGTGCCAGCAGTCCAACCGGGACAAAAGACTCTGGAAACACCATATATTTT
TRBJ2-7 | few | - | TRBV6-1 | CASSLDWGVHEQYF | TGTGCCAGCAGTCTCGACTGGGGGGTCCACGAGCAGTACTTC
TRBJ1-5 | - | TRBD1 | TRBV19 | CASSIRDRVHQPQHF | TGTGCCAGTAGTATCCGGGACAGGGTACATCAGCCCCAGCATTTT
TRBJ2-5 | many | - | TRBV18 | CASSAGQIGETQYF | TGTGCCAGCTCGGCGGGACAAATCGGGGAGACCCAGTACTTC
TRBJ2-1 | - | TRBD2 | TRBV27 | CTRAGGSNEQFF | TGTACCAGGGCGGGAGGGTCAAATGAGCAGTTCTTC
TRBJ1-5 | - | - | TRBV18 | CASSPPQGQPQHF | TGTGCCAGCTCACCACCTCAGGGTCAGCCCCAGCATTTT
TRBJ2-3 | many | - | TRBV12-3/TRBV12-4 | CASSLGPLNTQYF | TGTGCCAGCAGCCTAGGACCCCTAAATACGCAGTATTTT
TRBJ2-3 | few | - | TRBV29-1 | CSVRQGGGDTQYF | TGCAGCGTTCGTCAGGGGGGCGGAGATACGCAGTATTTT
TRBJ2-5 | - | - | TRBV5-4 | CASSLSFQETQYF | TGTGCCAGCAGCTTGTCCTTCCAAGAGACCCAGTACTTC
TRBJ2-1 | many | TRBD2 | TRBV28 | CASSWLASGSHEQFF | TGTGCCAGCAGCTGGCTTGCTAGCGGGAGCCATGAGCAGTTCTTC
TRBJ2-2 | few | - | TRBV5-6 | CASSWTVNTGELFF | TGTGCCAGCAGCTGGACAGTGAACACCGGGGAGCTGTTTTTT
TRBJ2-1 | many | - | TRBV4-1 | CASSQDNQPYNEQFF | TGCGCCAGCAGCCAAGATAACCAGCCTTACAATGAGCAGTTCTTC
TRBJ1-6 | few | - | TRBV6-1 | CATSPRQTELYNSPLHF | TGTGCCACCTCACCCCGACAGACGGAATTATATAATTCACCCCTCCACTTT
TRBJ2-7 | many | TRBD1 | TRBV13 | CASSQSRQGVFYEQYF | TGTGCCAGCAGCCAGAGCCGTCAGGGGGTCTTCTACGAGCAGTACTTC
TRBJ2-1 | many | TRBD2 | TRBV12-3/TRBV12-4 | CASSRTGGGAVEQFF | TGTGCCAGCAGTCGCACCGGCGGGGGGGCAGTTGAGCAGTTCTTC
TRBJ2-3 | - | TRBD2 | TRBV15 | CATSRTSNTDTQYF | TGTGCCACCAGCAGGACTAGCAACACAGATACGCAGTATTTT
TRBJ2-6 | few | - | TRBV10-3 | CAISEQLHRVEASGANVLTF | TGTGCCATCAGTGAGCAGTTACACAGGGTCGAGGCCTCTGGGGCCAACGTCCTGACTTTC
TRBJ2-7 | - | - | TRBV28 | CASSLLDRSSSYEQYF | TGTGCCAGCAGTTTACTGGACAGATCAAGCTCCTACGAGCAGTACTTC
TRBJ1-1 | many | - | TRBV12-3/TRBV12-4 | CASSLGGRLAEAFF | TGTGCCAGCAGTTTGGGGGGGCGGTTAGCTGAAGCTTTCTTT
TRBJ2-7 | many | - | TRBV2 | CASSLMTYEQYF | TGTGCCAGCAGTCTCATGACCTACGAGCAGTACTTC
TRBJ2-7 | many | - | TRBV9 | CASSLAAGYEQYF | TGTGCCAGCAGCCTCGCGGCAGGCTACGAGCAGTACTTC
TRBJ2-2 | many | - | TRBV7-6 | CASSYYHANTGELFF | TGTGCCAGCAGCTATTATCACGCGAACACCGGGGAGCTGTTTTTT
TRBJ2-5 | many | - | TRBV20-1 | CSAKLDRSMGETQYF | TGCAGTGCTAAACTCGACAGGTCAATGGGAGAGACCCAGTACTTC
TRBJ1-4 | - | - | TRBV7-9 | CASTTGVQEKLFF | TGTGCCAGCACCACTGGAGTTCAAGAAAAACTGTTTTTT
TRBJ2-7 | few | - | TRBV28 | CASSLVLADSSYEQYF | TGTGCCAGCAGTTTGGTCCTAGCCGATAGCTCCTACGAGCAGTACTTC
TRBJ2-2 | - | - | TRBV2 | CASTENLLWGGELFF | TGTGCCAGCACTGAGAATCTTCTCTGGGGCGGGGAGCTGTTTTTT
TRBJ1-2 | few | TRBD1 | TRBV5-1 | CASSLAPGQDYGYTF | TGCGCCAGCAGCTTGGCCCCGGGACAGGACTATGGCTACACCTTC
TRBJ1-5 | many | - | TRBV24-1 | CATSDGPQPQHF | TGTGCCACCAGTGATGGTCCTCAGCCCCAGCATTTT
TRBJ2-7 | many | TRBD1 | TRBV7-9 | CASSETTGTYEQYF | TGTGCCAGCAGCGAGACGACAGGGACCTACGAGCAGTACTTC